This T cell receptor (beta chain) was recorded in a study of blood T cell repertoires in COVID-19. Across the study: Acute-phase and convalescent COVID-19 samples originated in the United States, Italy and Spain. PBMCs, B-cell-depleted T cells, or T cells provided the cDNA or gDNA that made up the material.

The method was immunoSEQ multiplex PCR; TCRdb's version includes in-frame clones alone and lacks a portion of them. The sample holds 150,000 to 200,000 clones, 70% to 85% seen once. V shed 4 bases, J shed 6 bases, and the junction held 9 bases outside the gene matches. Germline V lookup: CDR1 MDHEN, CDR2 SYDVKM. The CDR3 extends over 16 amino acids. V usage is TRBV28 and J usage is TRBJ1-6, with TRBD1 identical over 7 bases. The clonotype originates from a woman in her twenties or thirties with acute or convalescent COVID-19. Material for sequencing was peripheral blood. The DNA of the CDR3 is TGTGCCAGCAGTTCACAGGGGCCGAGGATTAATTCACCCCTCCACTTT. Protein sequence: CASSSQGPRINSPLHF.